This T cell receptor (beta chain) originates from a study of blood T cell repertoires in COVID-19. Across the whole study: COVID-19 samples collected from the United States, Italy and Spain covered acute and convalescent phases. Sources were T cells, B-cell-depleted T cells, or PBMCs; the material itself was cDNA or gDNA.

Trimming took off 3 bases at V and 4 bases at J, with 7 bases between the two ends. Per the germline V gene, CDR1 is ENHRY and CDR2 is SYGVKD. This CDR3 comprises 14 residues. Produced via immunoSEQ multiplex PCR; TCRdb's table is partial and in-frame only. The sample contains some 140,000 clones, about four fifths of which appear only once. The chain uses TRBV10-3 and TRBJ1-6; no clear D. The sequence was collected from a human donor in a cohort sampled during active COVID-19. Material for sequencing was peripheral blood. The CDR3 region has the DNA TGTGCCATCAGTGACCAAGCGTATAATTCACCCCTCCACTTT. Protein: CAISDQAYNSPLHF.